These 2 T cell receptor beta chains originate from one sample sequenced in a study of naive and memory T cell subsets. Two oligonucleotides, mixed equimolar, formed the beta constant-region primer covering TRBC1 and TRBC2. Nested alpha and beta constant-region primers with the SP2 primer drove four PCR rounds on ligated cDNA. MiXCR, run by TCRdb on the UMI-ligation and nested PCR reads, gives a single entry per CDR3 protein. Here the sample spans some 17,000 distinct CDR3 sequences, roughly 9% being singletons. Specimen: central memory CD8+ T cells from blood. The receptors come from a human donor in good health.

DNA for the CDR3: TGTGCCAGCAGCCCATCTACTGGGGGGCCACAGACCTACGAGCAGTACTTC. Amino acid sequence: CASSPSTGGPQTYEQYF. The chain has TRBV7-8 and TRBJ2-7; D might be TRBD1 or TRBD2, each matching 6 bases. V was shortened by 5 bases and J by 2 bases, with 22 bases between the two germline ends. This CDR3 is 17 amino acids long. Per germline, CDR1 SGHVS and CDR2 FQNEAQ.

This clonotype was seen a few times. The J gene is TRBJ2-1, the V gene TRBV12-3 or TRBV12-4, with D tentatively TRBD1 or TRBD2 (5 bases each). CDR3 length equals 14 residues. Trimming removed 3 bases from V and 7 bases from J, with 13 bases in between. The DNA for the CDR3 is TGTGCCAGCAGTTTGGCGGGTCCAGGGAATGAGCAGTTCTTC. Its translation is CASSLAGPGNEQFF.